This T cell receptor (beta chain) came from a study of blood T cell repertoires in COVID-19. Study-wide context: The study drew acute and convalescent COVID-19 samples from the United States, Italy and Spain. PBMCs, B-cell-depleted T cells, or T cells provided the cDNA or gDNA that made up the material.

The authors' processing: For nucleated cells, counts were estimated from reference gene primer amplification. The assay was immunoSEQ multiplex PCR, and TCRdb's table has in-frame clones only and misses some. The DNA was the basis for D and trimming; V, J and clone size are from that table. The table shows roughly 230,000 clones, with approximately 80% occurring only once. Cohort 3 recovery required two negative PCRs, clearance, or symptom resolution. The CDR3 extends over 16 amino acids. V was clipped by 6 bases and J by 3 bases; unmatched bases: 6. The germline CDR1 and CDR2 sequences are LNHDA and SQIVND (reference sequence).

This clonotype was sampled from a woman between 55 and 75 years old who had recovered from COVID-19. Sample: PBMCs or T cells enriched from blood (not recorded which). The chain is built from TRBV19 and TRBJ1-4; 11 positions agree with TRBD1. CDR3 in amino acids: CASSGQGARSNEKLFF. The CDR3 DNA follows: TGTGCCAGTAGCGGACAGGGGGCGCGGTCTAATGAAAAACTGTTTTTT.